These 5 T cell receptor beta chains were sequenced from one sample in a study of T cells in Graves' hyperthyroidism and ophthalmopathy. Amplification of TCR beta CDR3 regions was performed using RNA transcripts as template. A first-round RT-PCR of the TCR CDR3 used the HTBI primer set. TCRdb passed the multiplex PCR reads through MiXCR, listing each CDR3 protein once. The data hold about 400,000 distinct CDR3 sequences, with around 25% observed a single time. The sequencing sample was made of blood. These receptors were obtained from a man in his fifties or sixties with Graves' hyperthyroidism.

The table lists this clonotype with a few counts. This chain uses TRBV5-1 with TRBJ1-6, with D hard to call. The CDR3 is 13 residues long. CDR1 is SGHRS and CDR2 is YFSETQ in the germline V gene. V dropped 0 bases and J dropped 7 bases, with 5 bases sitting between them. CDR3 DNA sequence: TGCGCCAGCAGCTTGGATCCGAATTCACCCCTCCACTTT. It specifies CASSLDPNSPLHF.

This rearrangement joins TRBV6-1 to TRBJ1-1, with D possibly TRBD1 on 5 matching bases. From germline, CDR1 is MNHNS and CDR2 SASEGT. CDR3 size: 14 residues. The germline V and J ends were trimmed by 2 bases and 10 bases, with 17 bases remaining between them. CDR3 amino acids: CASSELPGKSVAFF. DNA of the CDR3: TGTGCCAGCAGTGAATTGCCAGGGAAGTCGGTAGCTTTCTTT.

This clonotype was seen only a few times. V and J are TRBV20-1 and TRBJ2-2; no clear D. The V and J ends lost 3 bases and 5 bases respectively, with 22 bases between them. This CDR3 has 17 amino acids. The germline gives CDR1 DFQATT, CDR2 SNEGSKA (reference sequence). CDR3 residues: CSASFAFLRLGTGELFF. CDR3 DNA sequence: TGCAGTGCTAGCTTTGCGTTTTTGCGCTTGGGGACCGGGGAGCTGTTTTTT.

This clonotype came up a few times. CDR3 in amino acids: CASSLTGLSPYGYTF. The CDR3 DNA follows: TGTGCCAGCAGTCTAACAGGGTTAAGTCCCTATGGCTACACCTTC. This chain uses TRBV27 with TRBJ1-2, with a weak D call TRBD1 (6 bases). CDR3 length: 15 residues. Deletions cut 5 bases from V and 4 bases from J, with 17 bases between. Germline loops: CDR1 MNHEY, CDR2 SMNVEV (reference sequence).

This clonotype showed up many times. For the CDR3, the DNA is TGTGCCAGCAGCTTAGGTCTGACTAGCGGGGGCACAGATACGCAGTATTTT. Its protein is CASSLGLTSGGTDTQYF. V and J are TRBV7-3 and TRBJ2-3, with TRBD2 matching 11 bases. V dropped 2 bases and J dropped 1; count of bases not matched to a gene: 5. Germline CDR1 SGHTA, CDR2 FQGTGA. CDR3 size: 17 residues.